Listed here are 29 T cell receptor beta chains from one sample, sequenced in a study of T cell responses to AZD1222 COVID-19 vaccine. Sequencing used immunoSEQ multiplex PCR; TCRdb keeps in-frame clones, though not all of them. The table shows around 140,000 clones, with 85% to 95% occurring only once. This material consisted of peripheral blood, taken after recovery from COVID-19. Receptors originate from an adult who had recovered from COVID-19.

V gene TRBV10-3 combines with J gene TRBJ2-7; tentatively, D is TRBD1 (8 bases). In germline, CDR1 is ENHRY, CDR2 SYGVKD. The CDR3 consists of 13 residues. Trimming took 5 bases from V and 5 from J, leaving 13 bases between them. The CDR3 nucleotides read TGTGCCATCAGTCGTACAGGGGGGGACGAGCAGTACTTC. It yields the protein CAISRTGGDEQYF.

The genes are TRBV12-3 or TRBV12-4 and TRBJ2-7, with D tentatively TRBD2 (6 bases). V lost 7 bases to trimming and J lost 3 bases, with 13 bases between them. The CDR3 has 13 residues. The CDR3 loop is CASTLGLGYEQYF. The CDR3 nucleotides read TGTGCCAGCACCCTGGGACTGGGCTACGAGCAGTACTTC.

The gene calls are TRBV27 and TRBJ2-7; D might be TRBD1 or TRBD2, each matching 5 bases. Per the germline V gene, CDR1 is MNHEY and CDR2 is SMNVEV (reference sequence). Trimming left V 4 bases short and J 2 bases short, with 12 bases between. The CDR3 length is 14 residues. The CDR3 nucleotides are TGTGCCAGCAGTTCCCCGGGACCCGCCTACGAGCAGTACTTC. Its protein product is CASSSPGPAYEQYF.

The V gene is TRBV5-4, the J gene TRBJ1-2; 7 nucleotides agree with TRBD1. V lost 2 bases to trimming and J lost 4 bases; unmatched junction nucleotides: 2. Germline CDR1 and CDR2: SGHNT and YYREEE (reference sequence). CDR3 size: 13 residues. The CDR3 protein is CASSFRGAYGYTF. Here the CDR3 DNA reads TGTGCCAGCAGCTTCAGGGGGGCCTATGGCTACACCTTC.

The V and J genes are TRBV4-1 and TRBJ2-4, with D perhaps TRBD2 (6 bases). Trimming pared 4 bases from V and 2 bases from J, leaving 12 bases between. Germline V CDR1 and CDR2: MGHRA, YSYEKL. This CDR3 is built from 15 residues. This CDR3 is CASSPIGGSKNIQYF. Written as DNA, the CDR3 is TGCGCCAGCAGCCCGATCGGGGGTTCCAAAAACATTCAGTACTTC.

Only one count was recorded for this clone. The CDR3 nucleotides read TGCAGCGCCTCTAGCGGCAGCTACAATGAGCAGTTCTTC. This gives the protein CSASSGSYNEQFF. The chain has TRBV29-1 and TRBJ2-1; 7 bases are a match to TRBD2. The length of the CDR3 is 13 residues. The trim removed 7 bases at V and 3 bases at J, leaving 6 bases unmatched. CDR1 is SQVTM and CDR2 is ANQGSEA in the germline V gene.

This clone was picked up one time. The rearrangement links TRBV24-1 to TRBJ2-1; D is uncertain. The V gene lost 3 bases and the J gene lost 2 bases, with 10 bases spanning the gap. The germline V gene encodes CDR1 KGHDR and CDR2 SFDVKD. The CDR3 has 15 residues. CDR3 sequence reads: CATSDAAQPYNEQFF. The DNA of the CDR3 is TGTGCCACCAGTGATGCGGCCCAACCCTACAATGAGCAGTTCTTC.

The J gene is TRBJ2-3, the V gene TRBV5-1, with D tentatively TRBD1 (6 bases). The V gene's germline CDR1 is SGHRS and CDR2 YFSETQ. V lost 3 bases, J lost 0 bases, and 20 bases lay in between. This CDR3 spans 18 amino acids. The CDR3 DNA sequence: TGCGCCAGCAGCTCACTACAGGGTTCGGGCGGGAGCACAGATACGCAGTATTTT. Protein product: CASSSLQGSGGSTDTQYF.

V and J are TRBV27 and TRBJ2-7; 13 bases match TRBD2. This CDR3 is built from 16 residues. Germline CDR1 reads MNHEY; CDR2 reads SMNVEV (reference sequence). The junction had 4 bases not matched to a gene; V was cut back by 2 bases and J by 3 bases. CDR3 loop: CASSLMGTSGDYEQYF. CDR3 nucleotides: TGTGCCAGCAGTTTAATGGGGACTAGCGGGGACTACGAGCAGTACTTC.

The V and J genes are TRBV6-6 and TRBJ2-1; 8 nucleotides line up with TRBD2. Germline assignment: CDR1 MNHNY and CDR2 SVGAGI (reference sequence). V lost 3 bases to trimming and J lost 8 bases; unmatched junction nucleotides: 9. The CDR3 has 15 residues. For the CDR3, the DNA is TGTGCCAGCAGTTATCGGGAGGGTCAGGGTTATGAGCAGTTCTTC. This gives the protein CASSYREGQGYEQFF.

The V call is TRBV5-5, the J call TRBJ2-7; 7 bases are shared with TRBD1. The CDR3 totals 17 residues. Looked up from germline, CDR1 is SGHKS and CDR2 is YYEKEE (reference sequence). The V segment lost 3 bases and the J segment 2 bases; nucleotides outside the gene matches: 14. The CDR3 region has the DNA TGTGCCAGCAGCTCATCTACCTCCGGGACAGCCACCTACGAGCAGTACTTC. This encodes CASSSSTSGTATYEQYF.

The chain links TRBV18 to TRBJ2-1, with D perhaps TRBD2 (5 bases). CDR3 size: 15 residues. Per germline, CDR1 KGHSH and CDR2 LQKENI. The V end was cut by 1 base, the J end by 4 bases, with 11 bases between. The CDR3 is CASSPLEAEYNEQFF. CDR3 coding DNA: TGTGCCAGCTCACCACTGGAGGCAGAGTACAATGAGCAGTTCTTC.

The chain is built from TRBV4-1 and TRBJ2-7; TRBD2 aligns across 7 bases. Germline V gene data show CDR1 as MGHRA and CDR2 as YSYEKL. J was trimmed by 7 bases and V by 3 bases; bases with no gene match: 6. The CDR3 runs to 13 residues. The CDR3 bases are TGCGCCAGCAGCCAGGGACTAACGGGGGAGCAGTACTTC. Translation gives CASSQGLTGEQYF.

This chain uses TRBV3-1 (or the pseudogene TRBV3-2) with TRBJ1-1; tentative D call: TRBD1 (5 bases). The CDR3 is 16 amino acids. Germline V CDR1 and CDR2: LGHDT, YNNKEL (reference sequence). V lost 0 bases to trimming and J lost 1 base, with 12 bases between them. As DNA, the CDR3 is TGTGCCAGCAGCCAAGATCTGGCAGGGAGGAACACTGAAGCTTTCTTT. It specifies CASSQDLAGRNTEAFF.

J is TRBJ2-3 and V is TRBV7-3; tentative D call: TRBD2 (6 bases). The CDR3 spans 15 residues. Germline V lookup: CDR1 SGHTA, CDR2 FQGTGA. V lost 2 bases and J lost 3, with 12 bases in between. This CDR3 reads CASSLGGIRTDTQYF. DNA of the CDR3: TGTGCCAGCAGCTTAGGCGGGATAAGGACAGATACGCAGTATTTT.

The rearrangement joins TRBV6-5 to TRBJ1-1, with D hard to call. Germline lookup yields CDR1 MNHEY and CDR2 SVGAGI. This CDR3 is built from 14 residues. The V end lost 0 bases, the J end lost 11 bases, and 16 bases lay between the germline ends. CDR3 bases: TGTGCCAGCAGTTACTCGCAAGGACTGGGTGATGCTTTCTTT. Protein: CASSYSQGLGDAFF.

The chain has TRBV11-2 and TRBJ2-2, with TRBD2 matching 8 bases. V lost 1 base, J lost 5 bases, and 3 bases stayed unmatched. Per germline, CDR1 SGHAT and CDR2 FQNNGV. The CDR3 totals 15 residues. This CDR3 reads CASSLVGLDTGELFF. CDR3 DNA sequence: TGTGCCAGCAGCTTAGTGGGACTAGATACCGGGGAGCTGTTTTTT.

The V call is TRBV2, the J call TRBJ2-1; D could derive from TRBD1 or TRBD2 (5 bases each). The CDR3 runs to 15 residues. V lost 7 bases and J lost 2, with 15 bases in between. Per the germline V gene, CDR1 is SNHLY and CDR2 is FYNNEI. The CDR3 spells CASTRERRTYNEQFF. CDR3 DNA: TGTGCCAGCACCAGGGAGAGGAGAACCTACAATGAGCAGTTCTTC. Drawing the rest from reference TRBV2 and TRBJ2-1, the complete variable domain is EPEVTQTPSHQVTQMGQEVILRCVPISNHLYFYWYRQILGQKVEFLVSFYNNEISEKSEIFDDQFSVERPDGSNFTLKIRSTKLEDSAMYFCASTRERRTYNEQFFGPGTRLTVL.

The chain couples TRBV6-5 to TRBJ2-7; 9 nucleotides agree with TRBD1. This CDR3 has 15 residues. The V gene end was trimmed by 5 bases and the J gene end by 1 base; junction bases not matched to a gene: 6. Germline V gene lookup returns CDR1 MNHEY and CDR2 SVGAGI. The CDR3 sequence is CASSTPGQGSYEQYF. CDR3 nucleotide sequence: TGTGCCAGCAGTACCCCGGGACAGGGATCCTACGAGCAGTACTTC.

V and J are TRBV6-2 or TRBV6-3 and TRBJ2-3, with 10 bases fitting TRBD2. Losses at the gene ends were 6 bases for V and 3 bases for J; bases not matched to a gene: 9. Germline CDR1 is MNHEY and CDR2 is SVGEGT. The CDR3 is made up of 16 amino acids. The CDR3 region has the DNA TGTGCCAGCAGCCCTCTCAGCGGGAGGGCGACAGATACGCAGTATTTT. Protein product: CASSPLSGRATDTQYF.

This chain connects TRBV10-2 to TRBJ1-2; 7 bases match TRBD1. J gave up 5 bases and V 8 bases, and 8 bases lay outside the gene matches. The CDR3 has 13 amino acids. CDR1 is WSHSY and CDR2 is SAAADI in the germline V gene. DNA for the CDR3: TGCGCCAGCCTCCGGGACAGAGCTTATGGCTACACCTTC. Translating it yields CASLRDRAYGYTF.

This chain uses TRBV4-2 with TRBJ1-1; 9 positions agree with TRBD1. Germline lookup yields CDR1 LGHNA and CDR2 YNFKEQ. V gave up 4 bases and J gave up 1 base; unmatched junction bases: 7. This CDR3 has 16 residues. This CDR3 reads CASSLGQGKGNTEAFF. The CDR3 region has the DNA TGTGCCAGCAGCCTTGGACAGGGGAAAGGGAACACTGAAGCTTTCTTT.

The rearrangement uses TRBV10-3 and TRBJ2-3, with TRBD1 matching over 9 bases. Germline trimming cut 3 bases from V and 4 bases from J; bases unmatched to any gene: 8. Germline V gives CDR1 ENHRY, CDR2 SYGVKD. This CDR3 contains 16 residues. This CDR3 is CAISDNRGLRADTQYF. The CDR3 DNA reads TGTGCCATCAGTGATAACAGGGGGCTGAGGGCAGATACGCAGTATTTT.

V usage is TRBV3-1 (or the pseudogene TRBV3-2) and J usage is TRBJ2-4; D possibly corresponds to TRBD2 (6 bases). CDR1 and CDR2 (germline): LGHDT, YNNKEL (reference sequence). The V and J ends lost 3 bases and 1 base respectively, with 10 bases between them. This CDR3 comprises 15 residues. For the CDR3, the DNA is TGTGCCAGCAGCCACCGGGGGAGGGCCAAAAACATTCAGTACTTC. This sequence encodes CASSHRGRAKNIQYF.

The V and J genes are TRBV10-3 and TRBJ2-7; 11 bases agree with TRBD2. The CDR3 length is 15 residues. V trimming: 6 bases; J trimming: 2 bases; junction bases outside the gene matches: 6. The germline V gene encodes CDR1 ENHRY and CDR2 SYGVKD. The CDR3 DNA is TGTGCCATCAGGGCCGGGACTAGCGGTACCTACGAGCAGTACTTC. Its protein product is CAIRAGTSGTYEQYF.

This clone came up a few times. This chain joins TRBV6-2 or TRBV6-3 and TRBJ2-5, with 12 nucleotides matching TRBD2. The trim removed 2 bases at V and 3 bases at J, leaving 7 bases unmatched. This CDR3 is 17 amino acids long. Germline CDR1 MNHEY, CDR2 SVGEGT. CDR3 nucleotides: TGTGCCAGCAGTTACCTAGCGGGAGGGCCGGATGAAGAGACCCAGTACTTC. It specifies CASSYLAGGPDEETQYF.

The rearrangement uses TRBV7-8 and TRBJ2-4; 9 bases are a match to TRBD2. This CDR3 region has 14 residues. Germline V lookup: CDR1 SGHVS, CDR2 FQNEAQ. Unmatched junction bases numbered 7, after V lost 5 bases and J lost 8 bases. The CDR3 region is CASSGGLAMDIQYF. Here the CDR3 DNA reads TGTGCCAGCAGCGGGGGACTAGCTATGGACATTCAGTACTTC.

The V gene is TRBV3-1 (or the pseudogene TRBV3-2), the J gene TRBJ2-6, with D possibly called TRBD1 or TRBD2 (6 bases each). Germline V gives CDR1 LGHDT, CDR2 YNNKEL (reference sequence). The CDR3 sequence is 17 residues long. V was trimmed by 0 bases and J by 4 bases, leaving 13 bases between them. The CDR3, as DNA: TGTGCCAGCAGCCAAGAAATAGGGGGGCCCGGGGCCAACGTCCTGACTTTC. Amino acids: CASSQEIGGPGANVLTF.

V gene TRBV7-2 combines with J gene TRBJ1-1; D may be TRBD1 (5 bases). The CDR3 is made up of 16 amino acids. Deletions cut 2 bases from V and 4 bases from J, with 17 bases between. Germline CDR1 reads SGHTA; CDR2 reads FQGNSA. DNA of the CDR3: TGTGCCAGCAGCTTAAGGCCCCCCAGGGAGGCCACTGAAGCTTTCTTT. This codes for CASSLRPPREATEAFF.